One and the same sample provided the 23 T cell receptor beta chains below, sequenced in a study of beta chain features in type 1 diabetes. Expressed TCRB transcripts were sequenced because the isolated RNA had all been reverse transcribed beforehand. Assay used: immunoSEQ multiplex PCR; TCRdb lists only in-frame clones, some missing. The sample yields more than 150,000 clones, approximately 8.4% seen once. Sequencing was done on a sample of central memory CD4+ T cells from blood. The receptors shown here come from a woman younger than 30 in good health.

The chain has TRBV29-1 and TRBJ2-1; 10 bases match TRBD2. CDR1 and CDR2 from the germline V gene are SQVTM and ANQGSEA. CDR3 length: 19 residues. V lost 2 bases and J lost 0; bases outside the gene matches: 13. CDR3 DNA: TGCAGCGTTGAATTAGGACTAGCGGCAAAACAAAGCTCCTACAATGAGCAGTTCTTC. Translation: CSVELGLAAKQSSYNEQFF.

The table lists this clone with a few counts. The genes are TRBV10-3 and TRBJ2-7; D remains unclear. In germline, CDR1 is ENHRY, CDR2 SYGVKD. The germline V and J ends were trimmed by 4 bases and 5 bases, with 9 bases remaining between them. The CDR3 is made up of 12 amino acids. CDR3 region: CAISGSSNEQYF. DNA of the CDR3: TGTGCCATCAGTGGGAGTAGCAACGAGCAGTACTTC.

In this sample, this clone turned up a few times. This chain joins TRBV6-6 and TRBJ2-7; weak D call: TRBD1 (7 bases). Trimming stripped 4 bases from V and 2 bases from J, with 18 bases between. Looked up from germline, CDR1 is MNHNY and CDR2 is SVGAGI (reference sequence). The CDR3 totals 16 residues. CDR3 in DNA: TGTGCCAGCAGTTCTCCCGTGTCAGGGGGGACCTACGAGCAGTACTTC. This encodes CASSSPVSGGTYEQYF.

This clone was detected a few times. J is TRBJ2-6 and V is TRBV2, with TRBD1 identical over 7 bases. The CDR3 loop spans 18 amino acids. The trim removed 7 bases at V and 1 base at J, leaving 13 bases unmatched. Germline lookup yields CDR1 SNHLY and CDR2 FYNNEI. The CDR3 DNA follows: TGTGCCAGCACCCTACGAGGACAGGCCCTATCTGGGGCCAACGTCCTGACTTTC. Protein sequence: CASTLRGQALSGANVLTF.

This clone has just a few counts. This chain connects TRBV5-5 to TRBJ2-1; 12 bases fit TRBD2. The ends lost 5 bases at V and 0 bases at J; junction bases unmatched: 3. The CDR3 loop spans 16 amino acids. Germline loops: CDR1 SGHKS, CDR2 YYEKEE (reference sequence). DNA of the CDR3: TGTGCCAGCAGGGGGGGACTAGCGGGCTCCTACAATGAGCAGTTCTTC. This encodes CASRGGLAGSYNEQFF. Full variable domain (outside the CDR3, taken from reference TRBV5-5 and TRBJ2-1): DAGVTQSPTHLIKTRGQQVTLRCSPISGHKSVSWYQQVLGQGPQFIFQYYEKEERGRGNFPDRFSARQFPNYSSELNVNALLLGDSALYLCASRGGLAGSYNEQFFGPGTRLTVL.

This clone was observed a handful of times. This chain uses TRBV4-1 with TRBJ2-6; TRBD2 aligns across 9 bases. Germline V gene lookup returns CDR1 MGHRA and CDR2 YSYEKL. The J segment lost 0 bases and the V segment lost 1 base, leaving 4 bases of the junction unmatched. The CDR3 loop spans 18 amino acids. The CDR3 is CASSQGLAGRSGANVLTF. In DNA form, the CDR3 reads TGCGCCAGCAGCCAAGGCCTAGCGGGGCGCTCTGGGGCCAACGTCCTGACTTTC.

There are a few counts of this clone. J is TRBJ1-5 and V is TRBV30; weak D call: TRBD1 (5 bases). The V end lost 0 bases, the J end lost 1 base, and 7 bases lay between the germline ends. Germline CDR1 and CDR2: GTSNPN and SVGIG (reference sequence). CDR3 length: 14 residues. The CDR3 region is CAWSVQASNQPQHF. CDR3 DNA sequence: TGTGCCTGGAGTGTACAGGCCAGCAATCAGCCCCAGCATTTT. The full variable domain, completed using reference TRBV30 and TRBJ1-5, is SQTIHQWPATLVQPVGSPLSLECTVEGTSNPNLYWYRQAAGRGLQLLFYSVGIGQISSEVPQNLSASRPQDRQFILSSKKLLLSDSGFYLCAWSVQASNQPQHFGDGTRLSIL.

Only a few counts were recorded for this clone. The CDR3 loop is CASSLFQGSRDNSPLHF. CDR3 nucleotides: TGTGCCAGCAGCCTGTTTCAGGGCAGCCGAGATAATTCACCCCTCCACTTT. This chain connects TRBV7-2 to TRBJ1-6; TRBD1 is a possible D gene (5 bases). The germline V gene encodes CDR1 SGHTA and CDR2 FQGNSA. The ends were cut back, 5 bases at V and 5 bases at J, with 19 bases in the middle. There are 17 residues in the CDR3. The entire variable domain, with the rest obtained from reference TRBV7-2 and TRBJ1-6, is as follows: GAGVSQSPSNKVTEKGKDVELRCDPISGHTALYWYRQSLGQGLEFLIYFQGNSAPDKSGLPSDRFSAERTGGSVSTLTIQRTQQEDSAVYLCASSLFQGSRDNSPLHFGNGTRLTVT.

This clone was observed a handful of times. The chain uses TRBV30 and TRBJ2-5; possible D gene TRBD1, 5 bases. Per the germline V gene, CDR1 is GTSNPN and CDR2 is SVGIG (reference sequence). This CDR3 is built from 13 residues. Trimming removed 2 bases at V and 1 base at J, with 8 bases between. This chain's CDR3 is CAWSSGPQETQYF. For the CDR3, the DNA is TGTGCCTGGAGTTCAGGGCCCCAAGAGACCCAGTACTTC. The full variable domain, rest sourced from reference TRBV30 and TRBJ2-5, is SQTIHQWPATLVQPVGSPLSLECTVEGTSNPNLYWYRQAAGRGLQLLFYSVGIGQISSEVPQNLSASRPQDRQFILSSKKLLLSDSGFYLCAWSSGPQETQYFGPGTRLLVL.

This clone has only a few counts. The chain has TRBV4-3 and TRBJ2-2; no firm D call. Between the trimmed V and J ends, which lost 1 base and 1 base, there was a span of 4 bases. The CDR3 has 14 residues. CDR1 is LGHNA and CDR2 is YSLEER in the germline V gene. CDR3 DNA sequence: TGCGCCAGCAGCCAAGTATGGAACACCGGGGAGCTGTTTTTT. Amino acids: CASSQVWNTGELFF.

V and J are TRBV7-9 and TRBJ2-5; D remains unclear. The CDR3 contains 12 residues. The germline V and J ends were trimmed by 0 bases and 5 bases, with 4 bases remaining between them. The V gene's germline CDR1 is SEHNR and CDR2 FQNEAQ (reference sequence). The chain's CDR3 is CASSLARETQYF. Written as DNA, the CDR3 is TGTGCCAGCAGCTTAGCGCGGGAGACCCAGTACTTC.

This clone was counted between two and nine times. V is TRBV6-6 and J is TRBJ2-2; 10 bases align to TRBD1. The V gene end was trimmed by 6 bases and the J gene end by 6 bases; junction bases not matched to a gene: 4. The CDR3 runs to 14 residues. Germline CDR1 MNHNY, CDR2 SVGAGI (reference sequence). The CDR3 bases are TGTGCCAGCAGGGGGACAGGGGTGGCCGGGGAGCTGTTTTTT. Translated: CASRGTGVAGELFF.

A few counts support this clone. The V call is TRBV5-1, the J call TRBJ2-5, with 9 nucleotides matching TRBD2. The CDR3 runs to 16 residues. V lost 4 bases and J lost 4; bases outside the gene matches: 11. Germline-derived CDR1 and CDR2 are SGHRS and YFSETQ. CDR3 nucleotides: TGCGCCAGCAGCCTTGGACCTAGCGGGATGGGAGAGACCCAGTACTTC. Residues: CASSLGPSGMGETQYF.

The chain uses TRBV4-1 and TRBJ2-5; 12 nucleotides align to TRBD2. J gave up 7 bases and V 1 base, and 10 bases lay outside the gene matches. Germline CDR1 and CDR2: MGHRA and YSYEKL. The CDR3 loop spans 17 amino acids. The CDR3 DNA reads TGCGCCAGCAGCCAAGGGACTAGCGGGATTAGAGGCGGGACCCAGTACTTC. It yields the protein CASSQGTSGIRGGTQYF.

This clone came up a few times. The V call is TRBV18, the J call TRBJ2-1; no firm D call. V lost 0 bases and J 8 bases, leaving 8 bases between the germline ends. There are 13 residues in the CDR3. In germline, CDR1 is KGHSH, CDR2 LQKENI. The CDR3 bases are TGTGCCAGCTCACCACCTTCTGTCGATGAGCAGTTCTTC. It translates to CASSPPSVDEQFF.

The V call is TRBV7-2, the J call TRBJ2-1; TRBD2 matches at 12 bases. CDR1 and CDR2 (germline): SGHTA, FQGNSA. The CDR3 sequence is 15 residues long. The V gene end was trimmed by 5 bases and the J gene end by 4 bases; junction bases not matched to a gene: 3. CDR3 in amino acids: CASSQLAGGYNEQFF. CDR3 sequence (DNA): TGTGCCAGCAGCCAACTAGCGGGGGGTTACAATGAGCAGTTCTTC. The variable domain in full, completed from reference TRBV7-2 and TRBJ2-1, reads GAGVSQSPSNKVTEKGKDVELRCDPISGHTALYWYRQSLGQGLEFLIYFQGNSAPDKSGLPSDRFSAERTGGSVSTLTIQRTQQEDSAVYLCASSQLAGGYNEQFFGPGTRLTVL.

In this sample, this clone turned up a few times. Written as DNA, the CDR3 is TGTGCCAGCAGTGAACTCAGGGGAGGGACTGAAGCTTTCTTT. It yields the protein CASSELRGGTEAFF. The chain recombines TRBV6-1 with TRBJ1-1, with a tentative D call TRBD1 (6 bases). CDR3 size: 14 residues. V gave up 2 bases and J gave up 5 bases, with 12 bases separating them. Germline-derived CDR1 and CDR2 are MNHNS and SASEGT.

The chain joins TRBV29-1 to TRBJ2-7; 11 bases match TRBD1. V lost 7 bases to trimming and J lost 2 bases; unmatched junction nucleotides: 7. Per germline, CDR1 SQVTM and CDR2 ANQGSEA. The CDR3 totals 14 residues. The CDR3 DNA is TGCAGCGACCGGACAGGGGGCGAGACCTACGAGCAGTACTTC. Its protein product is CSDRTGGETYEQYF.

The V and J genes are TRBV4-1 and TRBJ2-3; 7 nucleotides align to TRBD1. Germline V lookup: CDR1 MGHRA, CDR2 YSYEKL. The length of the CDR3 is 15 residues. The V segment lost 3 bases and the J segment 9 bases; nucleotides outside the gene matches: 12. DNA of the CDR3: TGCGCCAGCAGCCAGGAAGGGACAGCTGAGAGCACGCAGTATTTT. Encoded protein: CASSQEGTAESTQYF.

This clone has only a few counts. The chain joins TRBV14 to TRBJ2-5; 12 bases map to TRBD2. The length of the CDR3 is 18 residues. J gave up 0 bases and V 0 bases, and 5 bases lay outside the gene matches. The germline gives CDR1 SGHDN, CDR2 FVKESK. This CDR3 reads CASSQDRLAGANQETQYF. As DNA, the CDR3 is TGTGCCAGCAGCCAAGATCGACTAGCGGGGGCTAACCAAGAGACCCAGTACTTC.

The genes are TRBV2 and TRBJ2-7; the match to TRBD1 covers 10 bases. This CDR3 contains 16 residues. Germline-derived CDR1 and CDR2 are SNHLY and FYNNEI. V lost 8 bases to trimming and J lost 5 bases; unmatched junction nucleotides: 15. In DNA form, the CDR3 reads TGTGCCAGCGGGAGACAGGGGGCTCCCCTTCGCGACGAGCAGTACTTC. As protein: CASGRQGAPLRDEQYF.

This clone was counted between two and nine times. The rearrangement uses TRBV5-4 and TRBJ2-3; 11 bases agree with TRBD2. Germline values: CDR1 SGHNT, CDR2 YYREEE (reference sequence). The CDR3 runs 17 residues. V was pared by 1 base and J by 1 base, with 5 bases of the junction left unmatched. Here the CDR3 DNA reads TGTGCCAGCAGCTTGATACAGGGACTAGCGGGCACAGATACGCAGTATTTT. This codes for CASSLIQGLAGTDTQYF.

The V gene is TRBV5-1, the J gene TRBJ2-3, with D hard to call. V lost 4 bases and J 1 base, leaving 10 bases between the germline ends. The CDR3 covers 14 residues. CDR1 SGHRS and CDR2 YFSETQ come from the germline V gene. CDR3 bases: TGCGCCAGCAGCCCCCTTTCCGGCACAGATACGCAGTATTTT. It encodes CASSPLSGTDTQYF.